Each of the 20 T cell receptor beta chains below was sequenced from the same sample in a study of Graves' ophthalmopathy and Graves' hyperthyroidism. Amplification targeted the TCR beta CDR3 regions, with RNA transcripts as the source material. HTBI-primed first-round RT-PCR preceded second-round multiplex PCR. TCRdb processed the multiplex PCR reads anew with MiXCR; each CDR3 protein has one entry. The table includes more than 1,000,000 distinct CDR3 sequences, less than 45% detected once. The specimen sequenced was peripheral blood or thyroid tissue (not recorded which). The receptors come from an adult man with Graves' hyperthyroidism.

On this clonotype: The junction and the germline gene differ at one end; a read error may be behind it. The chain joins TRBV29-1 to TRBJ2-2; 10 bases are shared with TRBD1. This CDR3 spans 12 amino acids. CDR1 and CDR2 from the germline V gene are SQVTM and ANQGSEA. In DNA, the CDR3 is TGCAGCGTTGGCCGGGGGACAGGGGCGCTGTTTTTT. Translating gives CSVGRGTGALFF.

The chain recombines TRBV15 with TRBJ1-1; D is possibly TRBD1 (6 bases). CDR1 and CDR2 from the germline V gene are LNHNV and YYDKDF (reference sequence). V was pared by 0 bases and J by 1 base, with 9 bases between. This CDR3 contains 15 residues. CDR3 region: CATSRDPRGNTEAFF. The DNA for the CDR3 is TGTGCCACCAGCAGAGATCCCAGGGGGAACACTGAAGCTTTCTTT. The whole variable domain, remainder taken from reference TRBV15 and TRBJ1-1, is DAMVIQNPRYQVTQFGKPVTLSCSQTLNHNVMYWYQQKSSQAPKLLFHYYDKDFNNEADTPDNFQSRRPNTSFCFLDIRSPGLGDTAMYLCATSRDPRGNTEAFFGQGTRLTVV.

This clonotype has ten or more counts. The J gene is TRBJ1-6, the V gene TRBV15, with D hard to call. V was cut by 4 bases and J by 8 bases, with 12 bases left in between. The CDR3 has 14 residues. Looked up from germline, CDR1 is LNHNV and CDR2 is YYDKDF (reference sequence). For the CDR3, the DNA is TGTGCCACCAGCATCCAGCCTGGAGATTCACCCCTCCACTTT. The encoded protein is CATSIQPGDSPLHF.

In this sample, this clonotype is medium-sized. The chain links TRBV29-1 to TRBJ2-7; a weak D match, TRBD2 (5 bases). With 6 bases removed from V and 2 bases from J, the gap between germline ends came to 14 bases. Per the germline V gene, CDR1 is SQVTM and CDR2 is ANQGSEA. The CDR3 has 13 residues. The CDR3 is CSVVWTEPYEQYF. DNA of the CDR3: TGCAGCGTCGTATGGACTGAGCCCTACGAGCAGTACTTC.

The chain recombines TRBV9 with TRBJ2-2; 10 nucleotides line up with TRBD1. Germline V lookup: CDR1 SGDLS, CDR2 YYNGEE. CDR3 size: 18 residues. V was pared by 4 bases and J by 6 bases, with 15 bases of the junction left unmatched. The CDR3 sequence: CASSHDEWGQGFSGELFF. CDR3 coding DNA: TGTGCCAGCAGCCATGACGAGTGGGGACAGGGGTTCTCCGGGGAGCTGTTTTTT.

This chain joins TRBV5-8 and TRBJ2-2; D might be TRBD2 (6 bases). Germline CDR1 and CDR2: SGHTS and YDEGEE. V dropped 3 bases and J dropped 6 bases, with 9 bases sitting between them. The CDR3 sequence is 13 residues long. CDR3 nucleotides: TGTGCCAGCAGCTGGGGGGTCGCCGGGGAGCTGTTTTTT. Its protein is CASSWGVAGELFF.

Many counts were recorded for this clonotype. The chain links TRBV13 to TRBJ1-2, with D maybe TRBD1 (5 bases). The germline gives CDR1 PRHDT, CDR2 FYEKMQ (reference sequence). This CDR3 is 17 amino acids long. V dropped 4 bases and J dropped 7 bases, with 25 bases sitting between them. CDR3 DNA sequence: TGTGCCAGCAGCTCGACGAGATCAGGGAACACTATGGGTGGCTACACCTTC. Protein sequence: CASSSTRSGNTMGGYTF.

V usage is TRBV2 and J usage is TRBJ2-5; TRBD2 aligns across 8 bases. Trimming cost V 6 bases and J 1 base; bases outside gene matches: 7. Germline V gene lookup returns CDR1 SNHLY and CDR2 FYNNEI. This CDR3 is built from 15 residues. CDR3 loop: CASSKWTSLQETQYF. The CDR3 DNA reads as TGTGCCAGCAGCAAGTGGACTAGCCTCCAAGAGACCCAGTACTTC.

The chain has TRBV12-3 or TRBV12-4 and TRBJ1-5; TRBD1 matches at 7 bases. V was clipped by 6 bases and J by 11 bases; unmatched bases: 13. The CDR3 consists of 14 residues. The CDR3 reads CASSTGVGGVAQHF. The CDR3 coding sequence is TGTGCCAGCAGCACAGGGGTCGGCGGGGTGGCCCAGCATTTT.

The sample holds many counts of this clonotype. CDR3 protein: CASSSYRENSPLHF. In nucleotides, the CDR3 is TGCGCCAGCAGCTCCTACAGGGAGAATTCACCCCTCCACTTT. The chain uses TRBV5-1 and TRBJ1-6; possibly TRBD1 for D (6 bases). V was pared by 3 bases and J by 7 bases, with 11 bases between. From germline, CDR1 is SGHRS and CDR2 YFSETQ. The CDR3 is 14 amino acids.

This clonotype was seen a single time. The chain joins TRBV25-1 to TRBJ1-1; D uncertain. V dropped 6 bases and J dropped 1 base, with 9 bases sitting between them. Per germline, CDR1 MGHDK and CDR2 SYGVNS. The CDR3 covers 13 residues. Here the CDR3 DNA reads TGTGCCAGCAGGGAAATACCGAACACTGAAGCTTTCTTT. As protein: CASREIPNTEAFF.

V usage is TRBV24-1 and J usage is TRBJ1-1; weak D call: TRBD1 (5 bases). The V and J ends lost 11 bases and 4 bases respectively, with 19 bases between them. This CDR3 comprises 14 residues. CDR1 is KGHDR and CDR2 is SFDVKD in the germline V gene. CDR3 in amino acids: CASSPGQSGTEAFF. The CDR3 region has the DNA TGTGCCAGCAGCCCAGGGCAGTCGGGCACTGAAGCTTTCTTT.

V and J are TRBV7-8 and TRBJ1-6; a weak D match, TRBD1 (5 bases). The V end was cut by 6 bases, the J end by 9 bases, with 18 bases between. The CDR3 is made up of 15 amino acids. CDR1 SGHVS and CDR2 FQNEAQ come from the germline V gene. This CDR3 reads CASRLTGTARSPLHF. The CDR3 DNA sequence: TGTGCCAGCAGGCTGACCGGGACGGCCCGTTCACCCCTCCACTTT.

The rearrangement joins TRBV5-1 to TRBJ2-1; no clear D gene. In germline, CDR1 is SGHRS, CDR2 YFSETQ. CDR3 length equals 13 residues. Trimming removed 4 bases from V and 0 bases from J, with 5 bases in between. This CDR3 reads CASSGYSYNEQFF. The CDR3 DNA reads TGCGCCAGCAGCGGGTACTCCTACAATGAGCAGTTCTTC.

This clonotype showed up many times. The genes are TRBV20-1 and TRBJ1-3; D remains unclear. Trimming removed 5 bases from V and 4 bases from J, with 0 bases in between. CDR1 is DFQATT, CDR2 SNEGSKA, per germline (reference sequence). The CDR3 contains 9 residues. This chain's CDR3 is CSAGNTIYF. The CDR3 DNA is TGCAGTGCTGGAAACACCATATATTTT.

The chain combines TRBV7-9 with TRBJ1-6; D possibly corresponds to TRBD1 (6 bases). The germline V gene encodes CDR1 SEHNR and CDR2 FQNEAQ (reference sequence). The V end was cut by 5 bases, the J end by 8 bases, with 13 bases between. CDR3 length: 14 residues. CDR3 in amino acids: CASSPTGIDSPLHF. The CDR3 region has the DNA TGTGCCAGCAGCCCTACAGGGATAGATTCACCCCTCCACTTT. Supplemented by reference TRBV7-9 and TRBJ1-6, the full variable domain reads DTGVSQNPRHKITKRGQNVTFRCDPISEHNRLYWYRQTLGQGPEFLTYFQNEAQLEKSRLLSDRFSAERPKGSFSTLEIQRTEQGDSAMYLCASSPTGIDSPLHFGNGTRLTVT.

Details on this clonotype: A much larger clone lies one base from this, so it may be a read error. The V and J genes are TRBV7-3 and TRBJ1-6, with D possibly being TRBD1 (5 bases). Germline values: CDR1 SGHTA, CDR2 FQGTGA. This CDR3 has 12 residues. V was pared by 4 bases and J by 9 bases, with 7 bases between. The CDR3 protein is CASSSGPSPLHF. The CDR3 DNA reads TGTGCCAGCAGCTCGGGACCTTCACCCCTCCACTTT.

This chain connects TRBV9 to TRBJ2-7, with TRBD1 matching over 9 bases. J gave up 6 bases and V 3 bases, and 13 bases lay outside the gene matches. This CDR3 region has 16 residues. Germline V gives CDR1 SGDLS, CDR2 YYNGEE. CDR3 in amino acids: CASSELNRDRALEQYF. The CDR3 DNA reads TGTGCCAGCAGCGAACTGAACCGGGACAGGGCACTCGAGCAGTACTTC.

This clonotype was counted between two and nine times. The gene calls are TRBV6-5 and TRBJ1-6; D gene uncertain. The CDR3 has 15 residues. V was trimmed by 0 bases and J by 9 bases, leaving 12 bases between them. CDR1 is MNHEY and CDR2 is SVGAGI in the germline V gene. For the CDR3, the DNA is TGTGCCAGCAGTTACTCGAACGGTGTTCGTTCACCCCTCCACTTT. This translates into CASSYSNGVRSPLHF.

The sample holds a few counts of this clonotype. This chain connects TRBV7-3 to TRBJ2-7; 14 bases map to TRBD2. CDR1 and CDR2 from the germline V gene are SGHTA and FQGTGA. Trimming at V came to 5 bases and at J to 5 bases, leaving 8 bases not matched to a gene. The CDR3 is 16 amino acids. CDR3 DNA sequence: TGTGCCAGCAGCCCTGGGGGACTAGCGGGAGTGAACGAGCAGTACTTC. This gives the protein CASSPGGLAGVNEQYF.